These 30 T cell receptor beta chains were all obtained from the same sample, sequenced in a study of blood T cell repertoires in COVID-19 (dated by TCRdb to 2020 to 2022). Receptor amplification or capture employed the immunoSEQ multiplex PCR assay. In its TCRdb copy, this immuneACCESS table keeps in-frame sequences only and misses some clones. Where compared with another copy, unresolved V genes explain less than half of these, and the others have no known cause. For this sample there are about 250,000 clones; more than 70% appear just once. 5.5% to 6% of the sample comes from the top ten. Sequencing input: peripheral blood. Receptor source: a woman aged 80 or over with COVID-19, enrolled during active disease.

J is TRBJ1-6 and V is TRBV5-1; 11 positions agree with TRBD1. Germline V gene sequence: CDR1 SGHRS, CDR2 YFSETQ. V lost 4 bases and J lost 9; bases outside the gene matches: 6. The CDR3 is 15 amino acids. The CDR3 loop reads CASSITGTGGSPLHF. The CDR3 DNA follows: TGCGCCAGCAGCATTACCGGGACAGGGGGTTCACCCCTCCACTTT.

This clone was observed once. The genes are TRBV7-2 and TRBJ1-4; 9 positions match TRBD1. V lost 1 base, J lost 4 bases, and 10 bases stayed unmatched. CDR1 SGHTA and CDR2 FQGNSA come from the germline V gene. This CDR3 has 18 residues. This CDR3 is CASSLGAGQGVGNEKLFF. CDR3 in DNA: TGTGCCAGCAGCTTAGGGGCGGGACAGGGAGTGGGTAATGAAAAACTGTTTTTT.

The gene calls are TRBV3-1 (or the pseudogene TRBV3-2) and TRBJ1-5; a weak D match, TRBD1 (5 bases). Trimming took off 1 base at V and 9 bases at J, with 13 bases between the two ends. Germline V gene data show CDR1 as LGHDT and CDR2 as YNNKEL (reference sequence). CDR3 length equals 14 residues. CDR3 region: CASSQGGGDRPQHF. In DNA form, the CDR3 reads TGTGCCAGCAGCCAAGGGGGCGGGGATCGGCCCCAGCATTTT.

The chain employs TRBV7-2 and TRBJ2-1; weak D call: TRBD2 (5 bases). The CDR3 consists of 15 residues. The V end was cut by 8 bases, the J end by 8 bases, with 22 bases between. The germline V gene encodes CDR1 SGHTA and CDR2 FQGNSA. The DNA for the CDR3 is TGTGCCAGCCTGAGGGTAGCAAACTCGGTGGATGAGCAGTTCTTC. Its protein is CASLRVANSVDEQFF.

The genes are TRBV3-1 (or the pseudogene TRBV3-2) and TRBJ1-3; maybe TRBD1 (5 bases). Between the trimmed V and J ends, which lost 7 bases and 7 bases, there was a span of 14 bases. CDR3 length: 13 amino acids. The germline V gene has CDR1 LGHDT and CDR2 YNNKEL (reference sequence). In DNA form, the CDR3 reads TGTGCCAGCACTTCAACCCGGGGGAACACCATATATTTT. Amino acid sequence: CASTSTRGNTIYF.

The chain joins TRBV5-1 to TRBJ1-1; weak D call: TRBD1 (5 bases). CDR3 size: 16 residues. Germline-derived CDR1 and CDR2 are SGHRS and YFSETQ. The germline V and J ends were trimmed by 1 base and 3 bases, with 16 bases remaining between them. The CDR3 protein is CASSLSAGILDTEAFF. The DNA for the CDR3 is TGCGCCAGCAGCTTGTCTGCAGGGATATTGGACACTGAAGCTTTCTTT.

This sequence joins TRBV4-1 and TRBJ1-6; TRBD1 agrees at 8 bases. Germline CDR1 is MGHRA and CDR2 is YSYEKL. After removal of 1 base from V and 12 bases from J, the junction contained 11 bases not matched to a gene. This CDR3 contains 16 residues. CDR3 region: CASSQVSYRGIEPLHF. CDR3 sequence (DNA): TGCGCCAGCAGCCAAGTGAGTTACAGGGGGATAGAACCCCTCCACTTT.

The genes are TRBV6-2 or TRBV6-3 and TRBJ1-5; weak D call: TRBD1 (6 bases). Germline V gene data show CDR1 as MNHEY and CDR2 as SVGEGT. Trimming removed 4 bases from V and 3 bases from J, with 10 bases in between. This CDR3 comprises 14 residues. The CDR3 coding sequence is TGTGCCAGCAGTTTCAGGGGTACCAATCAGCCCCAGCATTTT. Translated, it gives CASSFRGTNQPQHF.

The rearrangement joins TRBV24-1 to TRBJ2-2; TRBD1 matches at 9 bases. The CDR3 sequence is 18 residues long. The germline V gene encodes CDR1 KGHDR and CDR2 SFDVKD. J lost 4 bases, V lost 2 bases, and 10 bases had no gene match. The CDR3, as DNA: TGTGCCACCAGTGATTCGCCGGGACAGGGAAAGGGCACCGGGGAGCTGTTTTTT. Translating gives CATSDSPGQGKGTGELFF.

The chain combines TRBV5-1 with TRBJ2-7; a possible D gene is TRBD1 (6 bases). V lost 0 bases and J lost 1, with 14 bases in between. Germline CDR1 reads SGHRS; CDR2 reads YFSETQ. The CDR3 loop spans 16 amino acids. The DNA of the CDR3 is TGCGCCAGCAGCTTGGTTGCAGGGGCAGTTTCCTACGAGCAGTACTTC. This codes for CASSLVAGAVSYEQYF.

This clone was seen just once. The rearrangement links TRBV6-5 to TRBJ2-7; 9 bases are a match to TRBD1. Trimming removed 7 bases from V and 5 bases from J; junction bases left unmatched: 12. The CDR3 runs 15 residues. CDR1 and CDR2 (germline): MNHEY, SVGAGI. This CDR3 reads CASTTSGTGSNEQYF. CDR3 nucleotide sequence: TGTGCCAGCACCACTTCCGGGACAGGGTCCAACGAGCAGTACTTC.

This clone was detected only once. This chain joins TRBV9 and TRBJ2-7; 9 nucleotides line up with TRBD1. CDR3 length: 16 amino acids. The junction had 5 bases not matched to a gene; V was cut back by 0 bases and J by 1 base. CDR1 and CDR2 from the germline V gene are SGDLS and YYNGEE. The CDR3 nucleotides read TGTGCCAGCAGCGTAGGATCCGGGACAGGGTCCTACGAGCAGTACGTC. Protein: CASSVGSGTGSYEQYV.

This sequence joins TRBV19 and TRBJ1-1; possible D gene TRBD1, 5 bases. CDR1 and CDR2 (germline): LNHDA, SQIVND (reference sequence). The V and J ends lost 6 bases and 0 bases respectively, with 17 bases between them. The CDR3 contains 16 residues. The DNA for the CDR3 is TGTGCCAGTAGGCTAAGACAGCCTTCAATGAACACTGAAGCTTTCTTT. Translating gives CASRLRQPSMNTEAFF.

This sequence joins TRBV29-1 and TRBJ2-1, with D uncertain. V dropped 4 bases and J dropped 3 bases, with 4 bases sitting between them. Germline V lookup: CDR1 SQVTM, CDR2 ANQGSEA. This CDR3 comprises 11 residues. The CDR3 loop reads CSVGSYNEQFF. CDR3 DNA sequence: TGCAGCGTTGGCAGCTACAATGAGCAGTTCTTC.

CDR3 sequence (DNA): TGTGCCAGCATCAGACAGGGTACCTCCTACGAGCAGTACTTC. Translating it yields CASIRQGTSYEQYF. V and J are TRBV6-5 and TRBJ2-7; 7 bases line up with TRBD1. This CDR3 is 14 amino acids long. Trimming cost V 7 bases and J 0 bases; bases outside gene matches: 6. Per the germline V gene, CDR1 is MNHEY and CDR2 is SVGAGI.

This sequence joins TRBV2 and TRBJ1-5, with 7 bases aligning to TRBD1. The CDR3 runs 15 residues. Trimming took 6 bases from V and 2 from J; bases not matched to a gene: 7. The germline V gene has CDR1 SNHLY and CDR2 FYNNEI. This CDR3 is CASSLQGSGNQPQHF. Here the CDR3 DNA reads TGTGCCAGCAGCTTACAGGGGTCGGGCAATCAGCCCCAGCATTTT. Together with reference TRBV2 and TRBJ1-5, the CDR3 gives the full variable domain: EPEVTQTPSHQVTQMGQEVILRCVPISNHLYFYWYRQILGQKVEFLVSFYNNEISEKSEIFDDQFSVERPDGSNFTLKIRSTKLEDSAMYFCASSLQGSGNQPQHFGDGTRLSIL.

The rearrangement links TRBV6-5 to TRBJ2-6; D might be TRBD1 (5 bases). V lost 7 bases and J lost 0, with 10 bases in between. The CDR3 spans 15 residues. CDR1 and CDR2 from the germline V gene are MNHEY and SVGAGI. CDR3 DNA sequence: TGTGCCAGCAAAGACAGCCTCTCTGGGGCCAACGTCCTGACTTTC. Translating gives CASKDSLSGANVLTF.

This clone came up once. This chain connects TRBV19 to TRBJ2-3, with 7 bases matching TRBD1. This CDR3 is built from 15 residues. J lost 0 bases, V lost 4 bases, and 4 bases had no gene match. CDR1 and CDR2 from the germline V gene are LNHDA and SQIVND (reference sequence). The CDR3 region is CASSNRGGSTDTQYF. The DNA of the CDR3 is TGTGCCAGTAGTAACAGGGGTGGGAGCACAGATACGCAGTATTTT.

V is TRBV19 and J is TRBJ1-5; 8 bases fit TRBD1. The ends lost 7 bases at V and 6 bases at J; junction bases unmatched: 14. CDR1 is LNHDA, CDR2 SQIVND, per germline (reference sequence). There are 16 residues in the CDR3. CDR3 sequence: CASTNYPGGDFQPQHF. CDR3 DNA: TGTGCCAGTACCAACTACCCAGGGGGCGATTTTCAGCCCCAGCATTTT.

J is TRBJ2-5 and V is TRBV11-2, with D perhaps matching TRBD2 (6 bases). V lost 5 bases, J lost 5 bases, and 15 bases lay in between. Germline CDR1 SGHAT, CDR2 FQNNGV. The CDR3 has 14 amino acids. DNA of the CDR3: TGTGCCAGCAGCCGAATACAGGAGGGGGAGACCCAGTACTTC. This codes for CASSRIQEGETQYF.

This clone was counted between two and nine times. The gene calls are TRBV6-5 and TRBJ1-5; 7 bases line up with TRBD1. J gave up 5 bases and V 6 bases, and 7 bases lay outside the gene matches. Germline V lookup: CDR1 MNHEY, CDR2 SVGAGI. This CDR3 contains 14 residues. CDR3 sequence: CASSPGTVYQPQHF. In DNA, the CDR3 is TGTGCCAGCAGCCCGGGGACAGTGTATCAGCCCCAGCATTTT.

The chain recombines TRBV4-2 with TRBJ2-3; TRBD2 agrees at 11 bases. The germline gives CDR1 LGHNA, CDR2 YNFKEQ. CDR3 length equals 17 residues. The V segment lost 0 bases and the J segment 2 bases; nucleotides outside the gene matches: 4. The CDR3 sequence: CASSQDIAGGTTDTQYF. DNA of the CDR3: TGTGCCAGCAGCCAAGATATAGCGGGGGGGACCACAGATACGCAGTATTTT.

The CDR3 protein is CASSIGRTILGPLHF. The CDR3, as DNA: TGTGCCAGTAGTATTGGGCGGACTATACTAGGGCCCCTCCACTTT. The chain combines TRBV19 with TRBJ1-6; D ambiguous. V dropped 3 bases and J dropped 13 bases, with 19 bases sitting between them. Per germline, CDR1 LNHDA and CDR2 SQIVND (reference sequence). This CDR3 spans 15 amino acids.

Notes on this clone: Other DNA sequences in this sample translate to the same CDR3. This chain connects TRBV10-3 to TRBJ1-1; D uncertain. The V and J ends lost 3 bases and 1 base respectively, with 6 bases between them. CDR1 is ENHRY, CDR2 SYGVKD, per germline. The CDR3 is made up of 13 amino acids. The chain's CDR3 is CAISERGNTEAFF. CDR3 bases: TGTGCCATCAGTGAACGGGGGAACACTGAAGCTTTCTTT.

The rearrangement joins TRBV3-1 (or the pseudogene TRBV3-2) to TRBJ1-6, with D perhaps TRBD1 (6 bases). CDR3 length: 15 amino acids. V was cut by 1 base and J by 5 bases, with 9 bases left in between. Germline values: CDR1 LGHDT, CDR2 YNNKEL (reference sequence). CDR3: CASSQGAGDNSPLHF. The CDR3 DNA is TGTGCCAGCAGCCAAGGGGCAGGGGATAATTCACCCCTCCACTTT.

This clone appeared a few times. The V call is TRBV2, the J call TRBJ2-3; D uncertain. Trimming took off 6 bases at V and 2 bases at J, with 3 bases between the two ends. The CDR3 is made up of 11 amino acids. Germline CDR1 SNHLY, CDR2 FYNNEI. The CDR3 nucleotides are TGTGCCAGCAGGTACACAGATACGCAGTATTTT. The encoded protein is CASRYTDTQYF.

This clone has only a few counts. This chain joins TRBV28 and TRBJ2-4, with a weak D call TRBD1 (6 bases). Germline V CDR1 and CDR2: MDHEN, SYDVKM. This CDR3 has 16 amino acids. V was pared by 2 bases and J by 7 bases, with 18 bases between. Here the CDR3 DNA reads TGTGCCAGCAGTTTACCTGACCAGGGGTGGGAGAACATTCAGTACTTC. Its protein product is CASSLPDQGWENIQYF.

J is TRBJ1-3 and V is TRBV2; 8 bases map to TRBD1. V lost 8 bases and J lost 1; bases outside the gene matches: 7. The CDR3 runs 15 residues. From germline, CDR1 is SNHLY and CDR2 FYNNEI. As DNA, the CDR3 is TGTGCCAGCGAACGACAGGGGCTATCTGGAAACACCATATATTTT. It translates to CASERQGLSGNTIYF.

The chain carries TRBV5-6 and TRBJ1-1; 12 nucleotides match TRBD1. Unmatched junction bases numbered 10, after V lost 5 bases and J lost 5 bases. The CDR3 covers 16 residues. Per germline, CDR1 SGHDT and CDR2 YYEEEE. Here the CDR3 reads CASSWDRGRGKTEAFF. The CDR3 coding sequence is TGTGCCAGCAGTTGGGACAGGGGGCGGGGAAAAACTGAAGCTTTCTTT.

This chain joins TRBV4-3 and TRBJ1-1, with unresolved D. The CDR3 length is 16 residues. V was clipped by 4 bases and J by 0 bases, with 15 bases between them. Germline assignment: CDR1 LGHNA and CDR2 YSLEER. The CDR3 nucleotides are TGCGCCAGCAGCCTAACATACAGAGACATGAACACTGAAGCTTTCTTT. Its translation is CASSLTYRDMNTEAFF.